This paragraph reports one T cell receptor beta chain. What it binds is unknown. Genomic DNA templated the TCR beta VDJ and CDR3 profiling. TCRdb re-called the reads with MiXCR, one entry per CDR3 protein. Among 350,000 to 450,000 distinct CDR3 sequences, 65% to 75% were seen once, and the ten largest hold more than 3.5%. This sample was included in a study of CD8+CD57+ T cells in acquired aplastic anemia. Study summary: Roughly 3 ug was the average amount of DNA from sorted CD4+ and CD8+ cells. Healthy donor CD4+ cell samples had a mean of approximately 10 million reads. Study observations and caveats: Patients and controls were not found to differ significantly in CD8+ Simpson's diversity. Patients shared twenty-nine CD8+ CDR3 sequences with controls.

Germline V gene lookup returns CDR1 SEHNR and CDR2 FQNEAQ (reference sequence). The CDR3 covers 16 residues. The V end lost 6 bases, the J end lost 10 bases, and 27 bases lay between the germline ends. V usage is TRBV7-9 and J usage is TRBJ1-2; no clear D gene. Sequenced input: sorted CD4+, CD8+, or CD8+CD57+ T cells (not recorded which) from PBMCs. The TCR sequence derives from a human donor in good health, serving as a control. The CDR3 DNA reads TGTGCCAGCAGTCGAGAGGCGAGCGGAGATGGAAGTGACTACACCTTC. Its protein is CASSREASGDGSDYTF.